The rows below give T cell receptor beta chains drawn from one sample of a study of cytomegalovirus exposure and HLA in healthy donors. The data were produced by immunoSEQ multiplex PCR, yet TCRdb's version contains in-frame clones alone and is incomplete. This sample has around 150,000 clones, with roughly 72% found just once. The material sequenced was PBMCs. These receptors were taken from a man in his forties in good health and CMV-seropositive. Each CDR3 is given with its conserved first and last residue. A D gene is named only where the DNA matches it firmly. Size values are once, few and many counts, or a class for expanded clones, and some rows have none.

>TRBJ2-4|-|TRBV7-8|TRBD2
CASSLRIAGLGDIQYF
TGTGCCAGCAGCTTACGGATAGCGGGGCTTGGGGACATTCAGTACTTC
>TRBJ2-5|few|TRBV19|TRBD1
CASSRDRGQETQYF
TGTGCCAGTAGTAGGGACAGGGGACAAGAGACCCAGTACTTC
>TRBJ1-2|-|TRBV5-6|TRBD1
CASSLGSRDRGGSNYGYTF
TGTGCCAGCAGCTTGGGGAGCCGGGACAGGGGAGGGTCTAACTATGGCTACACCTTC
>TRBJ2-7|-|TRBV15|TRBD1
CATSRSGDRGRVQYF
TGTGCCACCAGCAGATCGGGGGACAGGGGGCGCGTGCAGTACTTC
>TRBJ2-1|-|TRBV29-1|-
CSVEDRWTVGDEQFF
TGCAGCGTTGAAGATCGATGGACAGTAGGGGATGAGCAGTTCTTC
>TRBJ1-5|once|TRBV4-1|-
CASSHTQGGQPQHF
TGCGCCAGCAGCCATACACAGGGTGGTCAGCCCCAGCATTTT
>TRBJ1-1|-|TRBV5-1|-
CASIAGGMNTEAFF
TGCGCCAGCATCGCTGGGGGGATGAACACTGAAGCTTTCTTT
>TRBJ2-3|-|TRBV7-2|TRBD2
CASSLVGGDTQYF
TGTGCCAGCAGCTTAGTGGGAGGGGATACGCAGTATTTT
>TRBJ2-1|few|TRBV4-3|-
CASSQAEVGYEQFF
TGCGCCAGCAGCCAAGCGGAGGTTGGGTATGAGCAGTTCTTC
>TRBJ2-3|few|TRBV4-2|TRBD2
CASSQDLWTSGGTSTDTQYF
TGTGCCAGCAGCCAAGATCTCTGGACTAGCGGGGGGACTAGCACAGATACGCAGTATTTT
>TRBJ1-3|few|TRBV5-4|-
CASSQGRGRNTIYF
TGTGCCAGCAGCCAAGGAAGGGGGAGAAACACCATATATTTT
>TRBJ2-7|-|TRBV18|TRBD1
CASSPGGQGSEQYF
TGTGCCAGCTCACCAGGGGGACAGGGCTCCGAGCAGTACTTC
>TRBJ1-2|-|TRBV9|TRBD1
CASSLGVGTGEDYGYTF
TGTGCCAGCAGCTTGGGCGTCGGGACAGGGGAGGACTATGGCTACACCTTC
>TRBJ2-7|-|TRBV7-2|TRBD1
CASRSGTGKPHEQYF
TGTGCCAGCAGATCCGGGACAGGGAAACCCCACGAGCAGTACTTC
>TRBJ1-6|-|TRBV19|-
CASTQRRGSSNSPLHF
TGTGCCAGTACCCAGAGGAGGGGCAGTAGCAATTCACCCCTCCACTTT
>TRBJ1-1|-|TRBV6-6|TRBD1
CASSYSDRGPNTEAFF
TGTGCCAGCAGTTACTCGGACAGGGGGCCGAACACTGAAGCTTTCTTT
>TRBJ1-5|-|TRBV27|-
CASRGGFNQPQHF
TGTGCCAGCAGGGGCGGGTTTAATCAGCCCCAGCATTTT